A single sample gave rise to the 4 T cell receptor beta chains below, sequenced in a study of identifying expanded T cells in peripheral blood. Assay: immunoSEQ multiplex PCR; the TCRdb copy retains only in-frame clones and omits some. Among around 57,000 clones listed, approximately 87% were seen once. Specimen: blood. Every receptor here comes from a person between 18 and 75 years old in good health.

V and J are TRBV14 and TRBJ2-7; perhaps D is TRBD1 or TRBD2 (5 bases each). Between the trimmed V and J ends, which lost 6 bases and 0 bases, there was a span of 18 bases. Germline V gene lookup returns CDR1 SGHDN and CDR2 FVKESK. This CDR3 is 16 amino acids long. CDR3 sequence (DNA): TGTGCCAGCAGTTCCATTTGGGGGACGCCCTCCTACGAGCAGTACTTC. Translating it yields CASSSIWGTPSYEQYF.

This chain uses TRBV5-1 with TRBJ1-6; D unclear. The V and J ends lost 4 bases and 14 bases respectively, with 19 bases between them. This CDR3 is built from 14 residues. Germline CDR1 is SGHRS and CDR2 is YFSETQ. Here the CDR3 DNA reads TGCGCCAGCAGCCACATAGACCCCCGGACGACCCTCCACTTT. Translation gives CASSHIDPRTTLHF. Full variable domain (rest looked up from reference TRBV5-1 and TRBJ1-6): KAGVTQTPRYLIKTRGQQVTLSCSPISGHRSVSWYQQTPGQGLQFLFEYFSETQRNKGNFPGRFSGRQFSNSRSEMNVSTLELGDSALYLCASSHIDPRTTLHFGNGTRLTVT.

V usage is TRBV9 and J usage is TRBJ2-7, with no clear D. V was clipped by 0 bases and J by 6 bases, with 13 bases between them. Germline V gene lookup returns CDR1 SGDLS and CDR2 YYNGEE. This CDR3 is 14 amino acids long. The CDR3 nucleotides are TGTGCCAGCAGCGTAGAATCAAGCTTGACCGAGCAGTACTTC. Its translation is CASSVESSLTEQYF.

The chain combines TRBV7-9 with TRBJ1-2; D call uncertain. Per the germline V gene, CDR1 is SEHNR and CDR2 is FQNEAQ (reference sequence). V dropped 8 bases and J dropped 4 bases, with 8 bases sitting between them. The length of the CDR3 is 11 residues. CDR3 DNA sequence: TGTGCCAGCGCACGGAGCTATGGCTACACCTTC. Translation: CASARSYGYTF.